This TCR beta chain was found in a study of blood T cell repertoires in COVID-19. Study summary: Sites across the United States, Italy and Spain contributed samples from acute and convalescent COVID-19.

The data were produced by immunoSEQ multiplex PCR, yet TCRdb's version contains in-frame clones alone and is incomplete. The table lists around 170,000 clones, nearly 90% of them singletons. V lost 2 bases, J lost 4 bases, and 6 bases lay in between. CDR3 length: 12 amino acids. The chain links TRBV12-3 or TRBV12-4 to TRBJ2-7; D is uncertain. The TCR sequence derives from a man between 18 and 35 years old who had recovered from COVID-19. Sequences were obtained from peripheral blood. This CDR3 is CASSLNLYEQYF. As DNA, the CDR3 is TGTGCCAGCAGTTTAAACTTATACGAGCAGTACTTC.